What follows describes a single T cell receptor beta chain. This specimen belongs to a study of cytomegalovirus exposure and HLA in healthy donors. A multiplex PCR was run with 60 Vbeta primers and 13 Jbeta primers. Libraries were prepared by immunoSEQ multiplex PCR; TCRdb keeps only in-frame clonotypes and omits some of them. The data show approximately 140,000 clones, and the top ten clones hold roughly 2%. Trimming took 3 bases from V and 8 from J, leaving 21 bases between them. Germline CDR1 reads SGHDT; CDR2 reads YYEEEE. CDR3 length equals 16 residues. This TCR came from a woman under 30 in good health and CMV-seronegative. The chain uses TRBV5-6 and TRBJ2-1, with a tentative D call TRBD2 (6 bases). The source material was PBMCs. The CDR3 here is CASSSTVRRALDEQFF. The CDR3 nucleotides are TGTGCCAGCAGCTCGACTGTCAGGAGGGCCTTAGATGAGCAGTTCTTC.